Below, 4 T cell receptor beta chains from the same sample are listed, as sequenced in a study of blood T cells in healthy people across ages. Primed by a sample-barcoded 5' primer and a J-beta primer mix, a second PCR proceeded for roughly 6 to 12 cycles. MiXCR, run by TCRdb on the 5' RACE reads, gives a single entry per CDR3 protein. The top ten hold 4% of the sample, which has over a million distinct CDR3 sequences, 35% to 45% seen once. The specimen was blood. The receptors derive from a woman younger than 35 in good health.

The J gene is TRBJ1-5, the V gene TRBV7-9, with 11 positions matching TRBD1. V gave up 5 bases and J gave up 3 bases; unmatched junction bases: 6. From germline, CDR1 is SEHNR and CDR2 FQNEAQ (reference sequence). The length of the CDR3 is 16 residues. The DNA for the CDR3 is TGTGCCAGCAGCCTAAGGGACAGGGGGAACAATCAGCCCCAGCATTTT. Amino acid sequence: CASSLRDRGNNQPQHF.

The chain employs TRBV20-1 and TRBJ2-7; D is unresolved. The V gene's germline CDR1 is DFQATT and CDR2 SNEGSKA (reference sequence). This CDR3 has 13 amino acids. The V end lost 2 bases, the J end lost 2 bases, and 10 bases lay between the germline ends. DNA for the CDR3: TGCAGTGCTAGACCGGACGTCGCCTACGAGCAGTACTTC. Protein sequence: CSARPDVAYEQYF.

This chain links TRBV28 with TRBJ1-2; D unclear. The CDR3 has 12 residues. The ends were cut back, 5 bases at V and 7 bases at J, with 11 bases in the middle. Germline V lookup: CDR1 MDHEN, CDR2 SYDVKM. CDR3 protein: CASSTTVSGYTF. Written as DNA, the CDR3 is TGTGCCAGCAGTACCACAGTATCTGGCTACACCTTC.

A word on this clonotype: A clone one base away is much larger, so this may be a read error. The rearrangement uses TRBV29-1 and TRBJ1-2; D call uncertain. Germline values: CDR1 SQVTM, CDR2 ANQGSEA. The CDR3 spans 13 residues. The CDR3 nucleotides read TGCAGCGTTGTGAGGCAGGACTACTATGACTACACCTTC. This translates into CSVVRQDYYDYTF. Looking up the rest from reference TRBV29-1 and TRBJ1-2 gives the full variable domain: SAVISQKPSRDICQRGTSLTIQCQVDSQVTMMFWYRQQPGQSLTLIATANQGSEATYESGFVIDKFPISRPNLTFSTLTVSNMSPEDSSIYLCSVVRQDYYDYTFGSGTRLTVV.